These 28 T cell receptor beta chains were sequenced from one sample in a study of blood T cell repertoires in COVID-19. Sequencing was performed with immunoSEQ multiplex PCR; in TCRdb, only in-frame clones are kept and a portion is missing. Of roughly 260,000 clones in the sample, 80% to 90% were seen once. Sequenced sample: peripheral blood. The receptors originated from a woman aged 45-60 years with acute or convalescent COVID-19.

The chain carries TRBV7-3 and TRBJ2-1, with 10 bases aligning to TRBD2. V gave up 5 bases and J gave up 3 bases; unmatched junction bases: 7. CDR3 size: 16 residues. Germline V gene lookup returns CDR1 SGHTA and CDR2 FQGTGA. CDR3 loop: CASSPGSGGYYNEQFF. The CDR3 coding sequence is TGTGCCAGCAGCCCTGGTAGCGGGGGGTACTACAATGAGCAGTTCTTC.

The rearrangement joins TRBV5-1 to TRBJ2-5; perhaps TRBD1 as D (5 bases). CDR3 length equals 16 residues. From germline, CDR1 is SGHRS and CDR2 YFSETQ. V lost 0 bases, J lost 5 bases, and 17 bases lay in between. CDR3 nucleotide sequence: TGCGCCAGCAGCTTGGACCCTAGGGGAACAGAGGAGACCCAGTACTTC. Amino acids: CASSLDPRGTEETQYF.

The J gene is TRBJ1-1, the V gene TRBV6-4; D is uncertain. CDR3 length: 13 residues. Germline V gene sequence: CDR1 MRHNA, CDR2 SNTAGT. Trimming cost V 2 bases and J 6 bases, with 10 bases left between them. In DNA form, the CDR3 reads TGTGCCAGCAGTGACGAAAGACTCTCTGAAGCTTTCTTT. Encoded protein: CASSDERLSEAFF.

This sequence joins TRBV28 and TRBJ2-1; D might be TRBD1 (5 bases). Germline V gene lookup returns CDR1 MDHEN and CDR2 SYDVKM. V was shortened by 6 bases and J by 7 bases, with 16 bases between the two germline ends. CDR3 length: 14 residues. CDR3 amino acids: CASSFGLGVNEQFF. CDR3 DNA: TGTGCCAGCAGCTTTGGGTTAGGGGTGAATGAGCAGTTCTTC.

The V call is TRBV6-6, the J call TRBJ1-5, with a tentative D call TRBD1 (6 bases). Germline V lookup: CDR1 MNHNY, CDR2 SVGAGI (reference sequence). Trimming pared 11 bases from V and 7 bases from J, leaving 18 bases between. This CDR3 is built from 13 residues. CDR3 in DNA: TGTGCCGGTCGCAGGGGTGTTGGGCAGCCCCAGCATTTT. Its translation: CAGRRGVGQPQHF.

The J gene is TRBJ1-4, the V gene TRBV7-6; tentatively, D is TRBD1 (5 bases). The CDR3 has 14 residues. V dropped 3 bases and J dropped 7 bases, with 12 bases sitting between them. Per the germline V gene, CDR1 is SGHVS and CDR2 is FNYEAQ. CDR3 in amino acids: CASSLGQGGEKLFF. CDR3 in DNA: TGTGCCAGCAGCTTGGGTCAGGGAGGTGAAAAACTGTTTTTT.

The rearrangement uses TRBV4-1 and TRBJ2-5, with D perhaps TRBD1 (5 bases). Germline V gene lookup returns CDR1 MGHRA and CDR2 YSYEKL. This CDR3 is 17 amino acids long. The V and J ends lost 0 bases and 1 base respectively, with 15 bases between them. CDR3 amino acids: CASSQDWAGLIQETQYF. DNA of the CDR3: TGCGCCAGCAGCCAAGACTGGGCAGGGTTGATCCAAGAGACCCAGTACTTC.

V gene TRBV5-1 combines with J gene TRBJ2-7; tentatively, D is TRBD2 (6 bases). Germline CDR1 SGHRS, CDR2 YFSETQ. The ends were cut back, 4 bases at V and 1 base at J, with 12 bases in the middle. This CDR3 has 14 amino acids. The CDR3: CASSGGTPSYEQYF. CDR3 in DNA: TGCGCCAGCAGCGGGGGGACTCCTTCCTACGAGCAGTACTTC.

The chain uses TRBV28 and TRBJ1-2; 11 bases line up with TRBD1. V shed 7 bases, J shed 4 bases, and the junction held 11 bases outside the gene matches. Germline V gene sequence: CDR1 MDHEN, CDR2 SYDVKM. The CDR3 extends over 16 amino acids. DNA for the CDR3: TGTGCCAGCATCCAATTAGGGGACAGGGGGATCTATGGCTACACCTTC. Protein product: CASIQLGDRGIYGYTF.

This clone was seen just once. This CDR3 is also generated by other DNA sequences in the sample. The V gene is TRBV7-3, the J gene TRBJ1-1; tentative D call: TRBD1 (5 bases). CDR3 length: 13 residues. CDR1 SGHTA and CDR2 FQGTGA come from the germline V gene. Trimming took 2 bases from V and 1 from J, leaving 5 bases between them. CDR3 sequence: CASSLDRNTEAFF. CDR3 bases: TGTGCCAGCAGCTTAGACAGGAACACTGAAGCTTTCTTT.

This clone was recorded only once. V usage is TRBV28 and J usage is TRBJ2-2, with 9 bases that match TRBD1. V lost 10 bases and J lost 7; bases outside the gene matches: 13. Germline V gene data show CDR1 as MDHEN and CDR2 as SYDVKM. The CDR3 length is 15 residues. The DNA for the CDR3 is TGTGCCACCGAAGGAGGGACAGGGTTCAACGGGGAGCTGTTTTTT. Amino acids: CATEGGTGFNGELFF.

The rearrangement uses TRBV2 and TRBJ1-4; D possibly corresponds to TRBD1 (5 bases). V was trimmed by 0 bases and J by 2 bases, leaving 13 bases between them. CDR1 is SNHLY and CDR2 is FYNNEI in the germline V gene. This CDR3 contains 17 residues. In nucleotides, the CDR3 is TGTGCCAGCAGTGAAGCCTCGACTAGGGGTACTAATGAAAAACTGTTTTTT. Its translation is CASSEASTRGTNEKLFF. The variable domain in full, with the rest retrieved from reference TRBV2 and TRBJ1-4, is EPEVTQTPSHQVTQMGQEVILRCVPISNHLYFYWYRQILGQKVEFLVSFYNNEISEKSEIFDDQFSVERPDGSNFTLKIRSTKLEDSAMYFCASSEASTRGTNEKLFFGSGTQLSVL.

V and J are TRBV5-1 and TRBJ2-1; no clear D gene. The CDR3 length is 15 residues. Trimming stripped 0 bases from V and 0 bases from J, with 7 bases between. Germline CDR1 and CDR2: SGHRS and YFSETQ. The CDR3 sequence is CASSLADNSYNEQFF. In nucleotides, the CDR3 is TGCGCCAGCAGCTTGGCCGACAACTCCTACAATGAGCAGTTCTTC.

This clone was detected only once. The chain recombines TRBV9 with TRBJ2-5; 14 nucleotides agree with TRBD2. Per the germline V gene, CDR1 is SGDLS and CDR2 is YYNGEE. The CDR3 runs 18 residues. V was pared by 4 bases and J by 3 bases, with 11 bases of the junction left unmatched. CDR3 region: CASSTGLAGVWGKETQYF. CDR3 DNA: TGTGCCAGCAGCACGGGACTAGCGGGAGTATGGGGAAAAGAGACCCAGTACTTC.

The rearrangement uses TRBV10-3 and TRBJ1-3; maybe TRBD1 (6 bases). Germline V gene data show CDR1 as ENHRY and CDR2 as SYGVKD. The CDR3 is made up of 16 amino acids. V was trimmed by 10 bases and J by 0 bases, leaving 19 bases between them. CDR3 sequence (DNA): TGTGCCAGCGCCAGGGGCCAGTTTTCCTCTGGAAACACCATATATTTT. Translation: CASARGQFSSGNTIYF.

This clone was detected only a few times. This chain uses TRBV7-3 with TRBJ2-1; D perhaps matches TRBD2 (7 bases). Germline loops: CDR1 SGHTA, CDR2 FQGTGA. The CDR3 extends over 17 amino acids. V lost 5 bases and J lost 1, with 18 bases in between. CDR3 in amino acids: CASSLPVGGGSYNEQFF. DNA for the CDR3: TGTGCCAGCAGCCTCCCGGTAGGGGGAGGGTCCTACAATGAGCAGTTCTTC.

The chain couples TRBV10-3 to TRBJ2-7, with a weak D call TRBD1 (6 bases). The germline gives CDR1 ENHRY, CDR2 SYGVKD. V was trimmed by 6 bases and J by 5 bases, leaving 14 bases between them. The CDR3 is made up of 13 amino acids. The CDR3, as DNA: TGTGCCATCAGAGCACAGGGTAATAACGAGCAGTACTTC. Amino acids: CAIRAQGNNEQYF.

The genes are TRBV11-2 and TRBJ2-5; 10 bases line up with TRBD2. V was clipped by 5 bases and J by 2 bases; unmatched bases: 5. From germline, CDR1 is SGHAT and CDR2 FQNNGV. The CDR3 has 15 residues. CDR3 DNA sequence: TGTGCCAGCAGCATTAGCGGGAGGCAACAAGAGACCCAGTACTTC. Amino acid sequence: CASSISGRQQETQYF.

The rearrangement links TRBV11-2 to TRBJ2-2, with D perhaps TRBD2 (6 bases). The germline V gene encodes CDR1 SGHAT and CDR2 FQNNGV. V lost 2 bases and J lost 4, with 11 bases in between. The CDR3 consists of 15 residues. The chain's CDR3 is CASSLIAGSTGELFF. CDR3 sequence (DNA): TGTGCCAGCAGCTTAATCGCCGGGAGCACCGGGGAGCTGTTTTTT.

This chain links TRBV5-3 with TRBJ2-1; D is possibly TRBD2 (6 bases). TRBV5-3 belongs to the ORF category, with a function that is uncertain. CDR3 size: 16 residues. V lost 0 bases to trimming and J lost 3 bases, with 13 bases between them. CDR3 region: CARSLGRGTRYNEQFF. CDR3 nucleotide sequence: TGTGCCAGAAGCTTGGGTCGCGGGACGCGCTACAATGAGCAGTTCTTC.

A few counts support this clone. The genes are TRBV28 and TRBJ1-6; unclear D gene. CDR1 is MDHEN, CDR2 SYDVKM, per germline. The length of the CDR3 is 16 residues. Trimming took 3 bases from V and 9 from J, leaving 18 bases between them. The CDR3 loop reads CASSFPTAGVGSPLHF. The CDR3 bases are TGTGCCAGCAGTTTCCCCACGGCCGGGGTGGGTTCACCCCTCCACTTT.

The chain links TRBV5-1 to TRBJ1-1; TRBD1 matches 7 bases. Trimming at V came to 0 bases and at J to 0 bases, leaving 5 bases not matched to a gene. The CDR3 covers 16 residues. Looked up from germline, CDR1 is SGHRS and CDR2 is YFSETQ. In nucleotides, the CDR3 is TGCGCCAGCAGCTTGGACAGGGGAGGATTGAACACTGAAGCTTTCTTT. This encodes CASSLDRGGLNTEAFF.

This clone was recorded a few times. The chain carries TRBV4-1 and TRBJ2-1, with TRBD2 identical over 8 bases. This CDR3 is built from 16 residues. Germline V CDR1 and CDR2: MGHRA, YSYEKL. The V segment lost 4 bases and the J segment 1 base; nucleotides outside the gene matches: 6. The CDR3 DNA follows: TGCGCCAGCAGCCGATTAGCGGGGCAATCCTACAATGAGCAGTTCTTC. Translating gives CASSRLAGQSYNEQFF.

This rearrangement joins TRBV19 to TRBJ1-1, with D maybe TRBD1 (6 bases). Germline V gene sequence: CDR1 LNHDA, CDR2 SQIVND (reference sequence). V was clipped by 5 bases and J by 6 bases, with 13 bases between them. The CDR3 runs to 13 residues. DNA for the CDR3: TGTGCCAGTAGTGGGGGCCGGATGGCTGAAGCTTTCTTT. Encoded protein: CASSGGRMAEAFF.

The chain has TRBV24-1 and TRBJ2-2; a possible D gene is TRBD2 (5 bases). Germline values: CDR1 KGHDR, CDR2 SFDVKD. The CDR3 length is 16 residues. Trimming took off 4 bases at V and 5 bases at J, with 16 bases between the two ends. In nucleotides, the CDR3 is TGTGCCACCAGTGACCCCGCGAGGGTGGGAACCGGGGAGCTGTTTTTT. Its protein is CATSDPARVGTGELFF.

The chain couples TRBV9 to TRBJ1-1; a weak D match, TRBD1 (6 bases). Germline V gene data show CDR1 as SGDLS and CDR2 as YYNGEE. The CDR3 has 13 amino acids. The V end was cut by 3 bases, the J end by 4 bases, with 10 bases between. The CDR3, as DNA: TGTGCCAGCAGCGGCCGGACAGTCACTGAAGCTTTCTTT. Its protein product is CASSGRTVTEAFF. Variable domain in full (rest from reference TRBV9 and TRBJ1-1): DSGVTQTPKHLITATGQRVTLRCSPRSGDLSVYWYQQSLDQGLQFLIQYYNGEERAKGNILERFSAQQFPDLHSELNLSSLELGDSALYFCASSGRTVTEAFFGQGTRLTVV.

The chain joins TRBV9 to TRBJ2-5; TRBD2 matches at 7 bases. Germline V gene lookup returns CDR1 SGDLS and CDR2 YYNGEE. Trimming took 0 bases from V and 3 from J; bases not matched to a gene: 8. The CDR3 totals 16 residues. The DNA of the CDR3 is TGTGCCAGCAGCGTAGGGGGTAGCGGGTTAAAAGAGACCCAGTACTTC. Protein: CASSVGGSGLKETQYF.

This clone was recorded a few times. V gene TRBV24-1 combines with J gene TRBJ2-7, with D tentatively TRBD2 (5 bases). Germline assignment: CDR1 KGHDR and CDR2 SFDVKD. This CDR3 contains 15 residues. The V end was cut by 5 bases, the J end by 0 bases, with 13 bases between. The CDR3 sequence: CATSGSSASSYEQYF. The CDR3 DNA sequence: TGTGCCACCAGTGGTAGTAGCGCGAGCTCCTACGAGCAGTACTTC.